This T cell receptor (beta chain) was identified during a study of cytomegalovirus exposure and HLA in healthy donors. In the study overall: Earlier sequencing of some 170 million T cells yielded about 120 million unique TCR beta sequences.

The PCR contained 60 Vbeta and 13 Jbeta primers. Repertoires were generated with immunoSEQ multiplex PCR, while TCRdb's copy carries only in-frame clones and drops some. Here the sample spans about 140,000 clones, about 80% being singletons. Germline V gene data show CDR1 as MNHNS and CDR2 as SASEGT. CDR3 length: 15 residues. V was clipped by 1 base and J by 5 bases, with 14 bases between them. General study findings and limits: In a later analysis, several top co-occurrence clusters appeared linked to parvovirus B19, influenza, CMV and Epstein-Barr virus. Relative to the approximately 680-donor mean, N-insertions were reportedly fewer in an Asian-associated ancestry cluster in a later analysis. A missense variant in DCLRE1C was later tied to TCR beta V- and J-gene trimming.

Notes on this clone: Its antigen is currently unknown.

This receptor was obtained from a man aged 35 to 55 in good health and CMV-seropositive. This rearrangement joins TRBV6-1 to TRBJ1-2, with D maybe TRBD1 (5 bases). What was sequenced was PBMCs. CDR3 nucleotide sequence: TGTGCCAGCAGTGAAGGGGTAGGGGCAGCTTATGGCTACACCTTC. Amino acid sequence: CASSEGVGAAYGYTF.